The following is a T cell receptor beta chain sequence with its context. These data are taken from a study of CD8+ T cells in alopecia areata. cDNA serving as the sequencing template came from extracted, reverse transcribed RNA. The repertoire was sequenced with immunoSEQ multiplex PCR; TCRdb's copy has only in-frame clones and lacks some. The sample contains 250,000 or so clones, less than 80% of which appear only once. The CDR3 spans 14 residues. CDR1 is MGHRA and CDR2 is YSYEKL in the germline V gene. V lost 4 bases to trimming and J lost 4 bases, with 13 bases between them. The clonotype was recovered from a human donor with alopecia areata. The V gene is TRBV4-1, the J gene TRBJ2-5; tentative D call: TRBD1 (5 bases). The sample in question was CD4+ T cells sorted from blood, obtained at week 0. CDR3 DNA: TGCGCCAGCAGCCCAAGGGGTTTCCGAGAGACCCAGTACTTC. This codes for CASSPRGFRETQYF.